The next 25 T cell receptor beta chains were all read from a single sample in a study of blood T cells in healthy people across ages. The second PCR ran roughly 7 to 11 cycles with a sample-barcoded 5' primer and J-beta primers. TCRdb re-derived calls from the 5' RACE reads in MiXCR, one entry per CDR3 protein. Altogether 800,000 to 950,000 distinct CDR3 sequences are present, roughly 40% being singletons, with the ten largest covering 10% to 15%. Input material: blood. These receptors came from a man between 18 and 35 years old in good health.

V and J are TRBV5-1 and TRBJ2-5; D ambiguous. The J call may be mistaken, given a closer DNA end match to TRBJ2-7. This CDR3 region has 13 residues. The germline gives CDR1 SGHRS, CDR2 YFSETQ. DNA of the CDR3: TGCGCCAGCAGCTTGGACGACCGCTACGAGCAGTACTTC. Protein product: CASSLDDRYEQYF.

The chain recombines TRBV7-9 with TRBJ1-1; maybe TRBD1 (6 bases). Trimming removed 0 bases at V and 4 bases at J, with 15 bases between. This CDR3 is 16 amino acids long. The germline CDR1 and CDR2 sequences are SEHNR and FQNEAQ (reference sequence). The CDR3: CASSLAGGGFGTEAFF. CDR3 nucleotides: TGTGCCAGCAGCTTAGCAGGGGGTGGATTTGGCACTGAAGCTTTCTTT.

This sequence joins TRBV27 and TRBJ2-1, with TRBD1 matching over 9 bases. Germline V gene lookup returns CDR1 MNHEY and CDR2 SMNVEV (reference sequence). V was pared by 4 bases and J by 8 bases, with 3 bases of the junction left unmatched. The CDR3 consists of 13 residues. The CDR3 loop reads CASSYYRGHEQFF. The DNA for the CDR3 is TGTGCCAGCAGTTACTACAGGGGGCATGAGCAGTTCTTC.

This clonotype occurred many times. The V call is TRBV5-1, the J call TRBJ2-3; D ambiguous. Between the trimmed V and J ends, which lost 4 bases and 0 bases, there was a span of 15 bases. This CDR3 has 16 amino acids. Germline V lookup: CDR1 SGHRS, CDR2 YFSETQ. The chain's CDR3 is CASSRRPTSSTDTQYF. As DNA, the CDR3 is TGCGCCAGCAGCCGAAGGCCGACCTCTAGCACAGATACGCAGTATTTT. The entire variable domain, with the rest obtained from reference TRBV5-1 and TRBJ2-3, is as follows: KAGVTQTPRYLIKTRGQQVTLSCSPISGHRSVSWYQQTPGQGLQFLFEYFSETQRNKGNFPGRFSGRQFSNSRSEMNVSTLELGDSALYLCASSRRPTSSTDTQYFGPGTRLTVL.

This clonotype was picked up a small number of times. One end of the junction varies from germline; a read error may be responsible. The chain joins TRBV20-1 to TRBJ1-2; 9 nucleotides line up with TRBD1. CDR3 length: 12 residues. Germline loops: CDR1 DFQATT, CDR2 SNEGSKA (reference sequence). CDR3: CSATQGAYDYTF. CDR3 DNA sequence: TGCAGTGCCACACAGGGGGCGTATGACTACACCTTC.

This clonotype was detected many times. One end of the junction varies from germline; a read error may be responsible. J is TRBJ2-1 and V is TRBV7-7; the match to TRBD1 covers 7 bases. From germline, CDR1 is SSHAT and CDR2 FNYEAQ (reference sequence). The CDR3 spans 16 residues. DNA of the CDR3: TGTGCTAGCAGCTTAGGCCCGGGACAGCAGCTCTCAGAGCAGTTCTTC. Amino acid sequence: CASSLGPGQQLSEQFF.

The chain links TRBV20-1 to TRBJ1-2; 7 bases are a match to TRBD1. Germline-derived CDR1 and CDR2 are DFQATT and SNEGSKA (reference sequence). V was pared by 4 bases and J by 6 bases, with 11 bases of the junction left unmatched. The length of the CDR3 is 14 residues. The CDR3 reads CSAIRPGGWDGYTF. The CDR3 DNA is TGCAGTGCTATCCGCCCAGGGGGGTGGGATGGCTACACCTTC.

The rearrangement links TRBV5-1 to TRBJ2-3; D possibly corresponds to TRBD1 (6 bases). The germline V gene encodes CDR1 SGHRS and CDR2 YFSETQ. The V end was cut by 7 bases, the J end by 2 bases, with 20 bases between. The CDR3 consists of 16 residues. The CDR3, as DNA: TGCGCCAGCGTACAGGGAAACCACCCATCCACAGATACGCAGTATTTT. Protein product: CASVQGNHPSTDTQYF.

The sample holds a few counts of this clonotype. The genes are TRBV5-1 and TRBJ2-1; possible D gene TRBD1, 6 bases. The CDR3 totals 13 residues. Germline-derived CDR1 and CDR2 are SGHRS and YFSETQ. Trimming removed 4 bases at V and 8 bases at J, with 13 bases between. In nucleotides, the CDR3 is TGCGCCAGCAGCACCGGGACATCGCATGAGCAGTTCTTC. This translates into CASSTGTSHEQFF. Complete variable domain (other parts from reference TRBV5-1 and TRBJ2-1): KAGVTQTPRYLIKTRGQQVTLSCSPISGHRSVSWYQQTPGQGLQFLFEYFSETQRNKGNFPGRFSGRQFSNSRSEMNVSTLELGDSALYLCASSTGTSHEQFFGPGTRLTVL.

This clonotype has just a few counts. The V and J genes are TRBV4-1 and TRBJ1-5, with 9 bases fitting TRBD1. The V segment lost 0 bases and the J segment 7 bases; nucleotides outside the gene matches: 7. From germline, CDR1 is MGHRA and CDR2 YSYEKL. The CDR3 is 16 residues long. This CDR3 reads CASSQEGQGNSQPQHF. CDR3 nucleotide sequence: TGCGCCAGCAGCCAAGAGGGACAGGGAAATTCCCAGCCCCAGCATTTT.

This clonotype was seen at least ten times. The chain has TRBV12-3 or TRBV12-4 and TRBJ1-2, with a possible D match to TRBD1 (6 bases). V lost 5 bases and J 6 bases, leaving 13 bases between the germline ends. The CDR3 runs to 13 residues. The CDR3 DNA follows: TGTGCCAGCAGTCGCGGTACAGGGAATGGCTACACCTTC. It is translated as CASSRGTGNGYTF.

In this sample, this clonotype turned up a few times. The junction departs from germline at one end; a sequencing error may be responsible. This chain joins TRBV2 and TRBJ2-7, with 7 bases that match TRBD1. Germline CDR1 and CDR2: SNHLY and FYNNEI. CDR3 length: 12 amino acids. CDR3 amino acids: CASSEVDRVEYF. The CDR3 coding sequence is TGTGCCAGCAGCGAAGTAGACAGGGTAGAGTACTTC.

Remarks on this clonotype: Compared with germline, one end of the junction differs, possibly owing to a read error. This sequence joins TRBV4-3 and TRBJ2-5, with a weak D call TRBD1 (6 bases). The CDR3 runs to 16 residues. CDR1 is LGHNA, CDR2 YSLEER, per germline. Written as DNA, the CDR3 is TGCGCCGGCAGCCAGGGGCTAGCTCCCTCCCAAGAGACCCAGTACTTC. Residues: CAGSQGLAPSQETQYF.

The chain uses TRBV27 and TRBJ1-5; no clear D. Trimming removed 1 base at V and 7 bases at J, with 8 bases between. This CDR3 comprises 13 residues. Germline V gene data show CDR1 as MNHEY and CDR2 as SMNVEV (reference sequence). The CDR3 coding sequence is TGTGCCAGCAGTTTATTTTTTCAACAGCCCCAGCATTTT. Residues: CASSLFFQQPQHF.

At least ten counts were recorded for this clonotype. The junction differs from germline at one of its ends, possibly a read error. The rearrangement joins TRBV12-3 or TRBV12-4 to TRBJ2-6; no clear D gene. The CDR3 is made up of 15 amino acids. For the CDR3, the DNA is TGCGCCAGCAGCCAAGAGAGGTCTGGGGCCAACGTCCTGACTTTC. It translates to CASSQERSGANVLTF.

J is TRBJ1-5 and V is TRBV20-1, with D unclear. V was clipped by 3 bases and J by 0 bases, with 12 bases between them. The CDR3 loop spans 15 amino acids. Germline CDR1 DFQATT, CDR2 SNEGSKA (reference sequence). The CDR3 protein is CSARNGILSNQPQHF. CDR3 DNA sequence: TGCAGTGCTAGGAACGGGATCCTTAGCAATCAGCCCCAGCATTTT.

This chain joins TRBV15 and TRBJ2-1; D unclear. Germline V gene lookup returns CDR1 LNHNV and CDR2 YYDKDF (reference sequence). V was pared by 4 bases and J by 0 bases, with 7 bases between. The CDR3 covers 14 residues. This CDR3 reads CATSTKSSYNEQFF. The CDR3 coding sequence is TGTGCCACCAGCACTAAGAGCTCCTACAATGAGCAGTTCTTC.

Comment on this clonotype: A single base separates this from a much larger clone, so it may be a read error. This sequence joins TRBV18 and TRBJ1-2; a possible D gene is TRBD1 (6 bases). The CDR3 totals 15 residues. The germline CDR1 and CDR2 sequences are KGHSH and LQKENI. CDR3 loop: CASSPEDGQLYGHTF. The CDR3 DNA is TGTGCCAGCTCACCCGAAGATGGACAGCTCTATGGCCACACCTTC.

This rearrangement joins TRBV6-2 or TRBV6-3 to TRBJ2-3; TRBD2 agrees at 7 bases. Germline values: CDR1 MNHEY, CDR2 SVGEGT. V lost 0 bases and J lost 5; bases outside the gene matches: 8. CDR3 length: 16 amino acids. The CDR3 protein is CASSYSVLASVDTQYF. The CDR3 nucleotides read TGTGCCAGCAGTTACTCCGTACTAGCGTCAGTAGATACGCAGTATTTT.

The chain is built from TRBV11-2 and TRBJ2-7, with D perhaps matching TRBD1 or TRBD2 (5 bases each). The end of the DNA is better explained by TRBJ2-5, so the J call may be wrong. Germline CDR1 reads SGHAT; CDR2 reads FQNNGV. The CDR3 contains 15 residues. The CDR3 nucleotides read TGTGCCAGCAGCTCCTCCGGGACCCGAGAAGAGACCCAGTACTTC. It encodes CASSSSGTREETQYF.

This clonotype was picked up a small number of times. Here the CDR3 reads CASSLRPPRSYNEQFF. The CDR3 DNA is TGTGCCAGCAGTTTAAGACCCCCCAGGTCCTACAATGAGCAGTTCTTC. The chain couples TRBV28 to TRBJ2-1; D remains unclear. Germline assignment: CDR1 MDHEN and CDR2 SYDVKM. The CDR3 runs to 16 residues. With 2 bases removed from V and 1 base from J, the gap between germline ends came to 12 bases.

This clonotype was seen only a few times. The J gene is TRBJ2-1, the V gene TRBV29-1, with 7 nucleotides matching TRBD1. The closer fit of TRBJ2-7 to the DNA end suggests the J call may be wrong. Germline CDR1 and CDR2: SQVTM and ANQGSEA. This CDR3 contains 15 residues. The CDR3 reads CSVAGRQGSYNEQYF. The CDR3 DNA follows: TGCAGCGTTGCTGGCCGACAGGGTTCCTACAATGAGCAGTACTTC.

On this clonotype: Germline and junction disagree at one end, which may indicate a read error. The chain links TRBV29-1 to TRBJ1-1; TRBD1 is a possible D gene (5 bases). This CDR3 contains 13 residues. Germline-derived CDR1 and CDR2 are SQVTM and ANQGSEA. CDR3 coding DNA: TGCAGCGTACGGACAAGCTTGAACACTGGAGCTTTCTTT. This translates into CSVRTSLNTGAFF.

There are many counts of this clonotype. The chain couples TRBV7-2 to TRBJ1-4; D is undetermined. The CDR3 loop spans 12 amino acids. Germline CDR1 is SGHTA and CDR2 is FQGNSA. V lost 5 bases and J 8 bases, leaving 9 bases between the germline ends. The CDR3: CASSLGREKLFF. In DNA form, the CDR3 reads TGTGCCAGCAGCCTCGGGCGAGAAAAACTGTTTTTT.

In its sample, this clonotype was seen a few times. The gene calls are TRBV20-1 and TRBJ2-3, with 8 bases lining up with TRBD2. After removal of 0 bases from V and 1 base from J, the junction contained 0 bases not matched to a gene. The length of the CDR3 is 14 residues. The germline V gene encodes CDR1 DFQATT and CDR2 SNEGSKA (reference sequence). For the CDR3, the DNA is TGCAGTGCTAGAGAAGCGGGGGGCACAGATACGCAGTATTTT. This sequence encodes CSAREAGGTDTQYF.